These 9 T cell receptor beta chains were sequenced from one sample in a study of T cell clonality in common variable immunodeficiency. This table comes from immunoSEQ multiplex PCR, and its TCRdb copy is limited to in-frame clones, with some not included. The sample counts about 37,000 clones, none seen once; the ten largest own 0.95%. Source material: peripheral blood mononuclear cells. These receptors were obtained from a person aged 18-70 years in good health.

This clone was counted many times. Coverage ceases 3 residues before the CDR3 finishes, and the germline J gene fills in the end. V gene TRBV3-1 (or the pseudogene TRBV3-2) combines with J gene TRBJ1-6; D is unresolved. The CDR3 runs to 13 residues. CDR1 and CDR2 (germline): LGHDT, YNNKEL (reference sequence). CDR3 DNA, as far as it was read: TGTGCCAGCAGCCAAGTCACTAGCGGCCCC. It translates to CASSQVTSGP. The full CDR3 sequence reads CASSQVTSGPLHF.

This clone was recorded many times. The read finishes 3 residues shy of the CDR3 end, and the germline J gene is used to complete it. The chain couples TRBV19 to TRBJ1-1, with 7 bases matching TRBD1. This CDR3 contains 13 residues. The V gene end was trimmed by 4 bases and the J gene end by 5 bases; junction bases not matched to a gene: 4. The germline gives CDR1 LNHDA, CDR2 SQIVND (reference sequence). The CDR3 DNA, read in part, is TGTGCCAGTAGTAACGACAGGGAGACTGAA. It translates to CASSNDRETE. The CDR3 in full is CASSNDRETEAFF.

Worth noting for this clone: The CDR3 end falls 3 residues outside the read, so it is completed with the germline J gene. The chain has TRBV19 and TRBJ2-5; TRBD2 agrees at 8 bases. Germline V CDR1 and CDR2: LNHDA, SQIVND (reference sequence). V trimming: 6 bases; J trimming: 4 bases; junction bases outside the gene matches: 7. This CDR3 has 14 amino acids. The CDR3 DNA, read in part, is TGTGCCAGTAGGAAACCGGGACTAGGAGAGACC. Translated: CASRKPGLGET. The CDR3 in its entirety is CASRKPGLGETQYF.

In its sample, this clone was seen many times. Read coverage stops 3 residues before the CDR3 terminus; the germline J gene supplies the remainder. The rearrangement uses TRBV19 and TRBJ1-2; TRBD1 is a possible D gene (6 bases). The CDR3 has 16 residues. Per the germline V gene, CDR1 is LNHDA and CDR2 is SQIVND (reference sequence). Between the trimmed V and J ends, which lost 7 bases and 5 bases, there was a span of 23 bases. The CDR3 is CASTGRDTGNFYGYTF. CDR3 DNA, as far as it was read: TGTGCCAGTACCGGACGGGATACAGGGAACTTTTATGGC.

This clone was counted ten times or more. The DNA ends 3 residues before the CDR3 does, and the rest of the CDR3 is filled in from the germline J gene. The chain carries TRBV7-3 and TRBJ2-3; 8 nucleotides match TRBD2. With 4 bases clipped from V and 2 bases from J, the junction kept 5 bases outside the gene matches. The germline CDR1 and CDR2 sequences are SGHTA and FQGTGA. The CDR3 extends over 15 amino acids. The DNA read from the CDR3 is TGTGCCAGCAGCTCCTTAGCGGGGTTCACAGATACG. Amino acid sequence: CASSSLAGFTDT. The CDR3, in full, reads CASSSLAGFTDTQYF.

This clone was counted many times. The sequenced fragment ends 3 residues before the CDR3 boundary, so the rest is inferred from the germline J gene. The chain carries TRBV11-2 and TRBJ2-1; TRBD2 matches at 10 bases. The length of the CDR3 is 15 residues. The trim removed 4 bases at V and 7 bases at J, leaving 7 bases unmatched. The germline V gene has CDR1 SGHAT and CDR2 FQNNGV. CDR3 bases read: TGTGCCAGCAGCTCCTTAGCGGGAGGTTGGAATGAG. Its translation: CASSSLAGGWNE. The entire CDR3 sequence reads CASSSLAGGWNEQFF.

This clone was detected many times. The CDR3 extends 3 residues past the end of the read, so its final part is completed from the germline J gene. The V call is TRBV5-1, the J call TRBJ2-1; D possibly corresponds to TRBD1 (7 bases). Germline V CDR1 and CDR2: SGHRS, YFSETQ. The CDR3 extends over 19 amino acids. Trimming stripped 4 bases from V and 4 bases from J, with 27 bases between. The CDR3 spells CASSPEGIGQAKRYNEQFF. The covered CDR3 bases are TGCGCCAGCAGCCCGGAGGGTATCGGACAGGCCAAGAGGTACAATGAG.

This clone was picked up many times. The CDR3 end is not reached by the read, which stops 3 residues before it; the germline J gene fills it in. The J gene is TRBJ2-1, the V gene TRBV30; D uncertain. The CDR3 contains 15 residues. CDR1 GTSNPN and CDR2 SVGIG come from the germline V gene (reference sequence). The CDR3 loop reads CAGNDPSFGHNEQFF. The sequenced CDR3 bases are TGTGCTGGAAATGACCCTAGTTTCGGCCACAATGAG.

This clone has a count of ten or more. The read comes to an end 3 residues before the CDR3 does, leaving the germline J gene to fill in the end. The genes are TRBV20-1 and TRBJ2-1, with D tentatively TRBD2 (6 bases). V lost 5 bases, J lost 0 bases, and 14 bases lay in between. From germline, CDR1 is DFQATT and CDR2 SNEGSKA (reference sequence). There are 15 residues in the CDR3. The CDR3 spells CSAEDGGSSYNEQFF. CDR3 DNA (partial): TGCAGTGCTGAGGACGGGGGAAGCTCCTACAATGAG.